This T cell receptor beta chain emerged from a study of blood T cells in healthy people across ages. General study points: A roughly linear age-dependent decrease characterized TCR beta diversity per million T cells. In the absence of known donor CMV status, changes in expanded clonotypes were possibly confounded.

Using a J-beta primer mix together with a sample-barcoded 5' primer, a second PCR was run for roughly 7 to 11 cycles. A template-switch adaptor containing 12 random nucleotides labeled each cDNA molecule. TCRdb processed the 5' RACE reads anew with MiXCR; each CDR3 protein has one entry. The table records almost 300,000 distinct CDR3 sequences, less than 30% of them present only once. Notes on this clonotype: Its antigen is unknown.

With 2 bases removed from V and 4 bases from J, the gap between germline ends came to 12 bases. The CDR3 runs to 14 residues. Per the germline V gene, CDR1 is SGHRS and CDR2 is YFSETQ. There were healthy Caucasian individuals from Russia, aged roughly 6 to 90, serving as donors. The source material was blood. The chain combines TRBV5-1 with TRBJ2-5, with D unresolved. The receptor was isolated from a woman aged 70-85 years in good health. CDR3 sequence (DNA): TGCGCCAGCAGCTTCACGCCCGATGGAGAGACCCAGTACTTC. Translated, it gives CASSFTPDGETQYF.